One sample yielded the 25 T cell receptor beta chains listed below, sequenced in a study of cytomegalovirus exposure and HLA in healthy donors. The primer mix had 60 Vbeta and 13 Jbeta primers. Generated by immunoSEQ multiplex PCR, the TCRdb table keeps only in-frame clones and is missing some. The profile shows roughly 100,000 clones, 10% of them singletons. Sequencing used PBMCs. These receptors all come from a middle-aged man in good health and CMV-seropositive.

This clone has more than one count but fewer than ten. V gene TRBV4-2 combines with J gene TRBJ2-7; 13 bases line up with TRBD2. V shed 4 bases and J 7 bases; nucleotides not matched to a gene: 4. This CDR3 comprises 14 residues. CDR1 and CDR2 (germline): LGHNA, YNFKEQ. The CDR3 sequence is CASSPGLAGYEQYF. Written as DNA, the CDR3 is TGTGCCAGCAGCCCGGGACTAGCGGGATATGAGCAGTACTTC.

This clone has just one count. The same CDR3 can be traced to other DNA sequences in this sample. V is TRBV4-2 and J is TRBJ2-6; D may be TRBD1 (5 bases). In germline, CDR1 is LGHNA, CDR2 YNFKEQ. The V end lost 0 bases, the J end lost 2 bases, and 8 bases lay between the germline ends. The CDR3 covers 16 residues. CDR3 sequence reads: CASSQDGAAGANVLTF. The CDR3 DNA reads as TGTGCCAGCAGCCAAGATGGGGCTGCTGGGGCCAACGTCCTGACTTTC.

CDR3 in DNA: TGTGCCAGCAGTTTACCCGAGCGAGCGGTTTCCTACGAGCAGTACTTC. Translated, it gives CASSLPERAVSYEQYF. This chain links TRBV28 with TRBJ2-7; maybe TRBD2 (5 bases). This CDR3 region has 16 residues. Germline CDR1 reads MDHEN; CDR2 reads SYDVKM. V lost 2 bases and J 1 base, leaving 15 bases between the germline ends.

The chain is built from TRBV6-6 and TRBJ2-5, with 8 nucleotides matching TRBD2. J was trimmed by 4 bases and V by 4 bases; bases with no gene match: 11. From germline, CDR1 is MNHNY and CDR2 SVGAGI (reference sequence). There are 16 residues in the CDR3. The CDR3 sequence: CASSLTSGAGAETQYF. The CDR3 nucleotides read TGTGCCAGCAGTTTAACTAGCGGAGCGGGGGCAGAGACCCAGTACTTC.

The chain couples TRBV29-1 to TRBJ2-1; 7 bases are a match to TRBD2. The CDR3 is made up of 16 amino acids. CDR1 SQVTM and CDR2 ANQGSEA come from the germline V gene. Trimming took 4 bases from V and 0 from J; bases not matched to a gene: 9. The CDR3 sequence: CSVGHPSGSSYNEQFF. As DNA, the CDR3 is TGCAGCGTTGGCCATCCTAGCGGAAGCTCCTACAATGAGCAGTTCTTC.

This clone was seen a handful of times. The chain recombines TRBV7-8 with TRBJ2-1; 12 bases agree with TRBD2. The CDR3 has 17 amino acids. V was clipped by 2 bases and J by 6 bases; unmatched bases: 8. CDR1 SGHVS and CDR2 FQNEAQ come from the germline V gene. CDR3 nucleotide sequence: TGTGCCAGCAGCTTATGGAGGCTAGCGGGAGGGCCCAATGAGCAGTTCTTC. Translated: CASSLWRLAGGPNEQFF.

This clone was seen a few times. The CDR3 reads CASSVSGPYEQYF. In DNA form, the CDR3 reads TGTGCCAGCAGTGTTAGCGGACCCTACGAGCAGTACTTC. The chain has TRBV6-6 and TRBJ2-7, with TRBD2 as a possible D gene (6 bases). From germline, CDR1 is MNHNY and CDR2 SVGAGI (reference sequence). V was shortened by 5 bases and J by 2 bases, with 10 bases between the two germline ends. This CDR3 is 13 amino acids long.

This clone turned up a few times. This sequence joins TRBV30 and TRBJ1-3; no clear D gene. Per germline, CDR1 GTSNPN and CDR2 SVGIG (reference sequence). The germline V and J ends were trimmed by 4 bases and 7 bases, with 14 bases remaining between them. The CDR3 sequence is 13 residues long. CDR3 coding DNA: TGTGCCTGGAAAGGCAGAGAGAGGAACACCATATATTTT. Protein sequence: CAWKGRERNTIYF. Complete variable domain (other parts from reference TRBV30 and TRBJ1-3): SQTIHQWPATLVQPVGSPLSLECTVEGTSNPNLYWYRQAAGRGLQLLFYSVGIGQISSEVPQNLSASRPQDRQFILSSKKLLLSDSGFYLCAWKGRERNTIYFGEGSWLTVV.

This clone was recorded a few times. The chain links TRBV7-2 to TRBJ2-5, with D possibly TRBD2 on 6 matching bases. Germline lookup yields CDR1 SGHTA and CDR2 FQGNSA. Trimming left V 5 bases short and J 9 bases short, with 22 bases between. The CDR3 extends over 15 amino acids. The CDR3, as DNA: TGTGCCAGCAGCGGGGAGGCCGGCGGTATGGGTTCCCAGTACTTC. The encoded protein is CASSGEAGGMGSQYF. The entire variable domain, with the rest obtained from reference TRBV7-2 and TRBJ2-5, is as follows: GAGVSQSPSNKVTEKGKDVELRCDPISGHTALYWYRQSLGQGLEFLIYFQGNSAPDKSGLPSDRFSAERTGGSVSTLTIQRTQQEDSAVYLCASSGEAGGMGSQYFGPGTRLLVL.

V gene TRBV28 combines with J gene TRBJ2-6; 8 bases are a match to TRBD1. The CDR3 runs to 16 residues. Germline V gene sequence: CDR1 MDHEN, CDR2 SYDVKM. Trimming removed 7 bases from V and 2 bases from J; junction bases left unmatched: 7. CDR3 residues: CASNPAGGAGANVLTF. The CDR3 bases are TGTGCCAGCAATCCCGCAGGGGGCGCTGGGGCCAACGTCCTGACTTTC.

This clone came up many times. The CDR3 loop is CASSPGGSTDTQYF. The CDR3 DNA reads TGTGCCAGCAGTCCTGGGGGGAGCACAGATACGCAGTATTTT. This chain links TRBV2 with TRBJ2-3; D possibly corresponds to TRBD2 (6 bases). The V gene's germline CDR1 is SNHLY and CDR2 FYNNEI. The CDR3 runs to 14 residues. V shed 5 bases and J shed 0 bases, with 9 bases lying between them.

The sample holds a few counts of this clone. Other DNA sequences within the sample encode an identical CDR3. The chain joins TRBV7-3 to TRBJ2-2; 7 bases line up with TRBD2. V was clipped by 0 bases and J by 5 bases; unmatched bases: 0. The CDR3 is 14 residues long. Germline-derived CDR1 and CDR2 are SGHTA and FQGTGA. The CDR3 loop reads CASSLTGGTGELFF. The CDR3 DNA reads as TGTGCCAGCAGCTTAACCGGGGGGACCGGGGAGCTGTTTTTT.

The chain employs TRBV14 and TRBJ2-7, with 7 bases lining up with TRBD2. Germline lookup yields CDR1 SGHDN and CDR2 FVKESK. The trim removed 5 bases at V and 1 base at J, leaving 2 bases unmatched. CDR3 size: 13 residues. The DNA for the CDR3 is TGTGCCAGCAGCATGGGGGGGTCCTACGAGCAGTACTTC. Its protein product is CASSMGGSYEQYF.

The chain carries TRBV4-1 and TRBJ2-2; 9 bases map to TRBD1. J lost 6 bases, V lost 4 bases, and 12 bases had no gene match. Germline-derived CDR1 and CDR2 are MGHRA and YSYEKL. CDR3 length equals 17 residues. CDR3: CASSPDVNRGRPGELFF. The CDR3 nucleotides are TGCGCCAGCAGCCCGGACGTGAACAGGGGGCGTCCCGGGGAGCTGTTTTTT.

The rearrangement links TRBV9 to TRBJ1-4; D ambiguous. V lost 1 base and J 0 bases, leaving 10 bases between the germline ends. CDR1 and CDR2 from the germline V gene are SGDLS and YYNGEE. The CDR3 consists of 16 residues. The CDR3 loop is CASSVTIGATNEKLFF. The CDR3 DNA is TGTGCCAGCAGCGTAACTATAGGTGCAACTAATGAAAAACTGTTTTTT.

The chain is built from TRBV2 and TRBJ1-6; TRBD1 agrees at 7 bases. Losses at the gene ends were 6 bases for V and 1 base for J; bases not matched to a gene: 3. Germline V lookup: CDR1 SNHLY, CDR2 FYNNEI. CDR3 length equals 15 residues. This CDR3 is CASRQGRSYNSPLHF. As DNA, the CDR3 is TGTGCCAGCAGACAGGGGCGATCCTATAATTCACCCCTCCACTTT.

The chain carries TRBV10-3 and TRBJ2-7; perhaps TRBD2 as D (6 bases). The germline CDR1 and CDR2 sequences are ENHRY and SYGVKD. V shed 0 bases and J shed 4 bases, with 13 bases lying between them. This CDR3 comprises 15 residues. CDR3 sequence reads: CAISESPGEGYEQYF. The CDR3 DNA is TGTGCCATCAGTGAGTCACCGGGAGAAGGGTACGAGCAGTACTTC.

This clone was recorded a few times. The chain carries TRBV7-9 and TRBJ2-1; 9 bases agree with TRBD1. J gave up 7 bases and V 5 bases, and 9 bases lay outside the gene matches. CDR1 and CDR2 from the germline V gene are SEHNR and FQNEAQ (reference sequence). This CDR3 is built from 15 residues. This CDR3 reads CASSATGGSWNEQFF. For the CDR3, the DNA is TGTGCCAGCAGCGCCACAGGGGGCTCTTGGAATGAGCAGTTCTTC.

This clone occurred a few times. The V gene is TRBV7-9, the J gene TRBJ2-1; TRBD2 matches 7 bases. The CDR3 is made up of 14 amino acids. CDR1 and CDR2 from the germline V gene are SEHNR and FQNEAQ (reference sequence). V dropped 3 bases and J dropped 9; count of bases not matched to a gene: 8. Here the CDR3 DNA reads TGTGCCAGCAGCTTTGGGGGGAGGGCCCCTGAGCAGTTCTTC. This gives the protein CASSFGGRAPEQFF.

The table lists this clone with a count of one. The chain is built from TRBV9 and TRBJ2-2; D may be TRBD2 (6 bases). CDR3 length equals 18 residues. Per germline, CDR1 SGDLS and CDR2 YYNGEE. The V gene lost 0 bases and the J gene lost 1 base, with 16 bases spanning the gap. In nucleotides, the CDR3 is TGTGCCAGCAGCGTAGGAGGTGGCGGGGCAGGGAACACCGGGGAGCTGTTTTTT. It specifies CASSVGGGGAGNTGELFF.

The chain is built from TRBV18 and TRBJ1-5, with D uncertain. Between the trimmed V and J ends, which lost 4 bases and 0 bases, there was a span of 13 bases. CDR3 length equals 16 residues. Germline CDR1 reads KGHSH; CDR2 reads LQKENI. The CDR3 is CASSREGSGSNQPQHF. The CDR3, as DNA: TGTGCCAGCTCACGAGAGGGATCGGGTAGCAATCAGCCCCAGCATTTT.

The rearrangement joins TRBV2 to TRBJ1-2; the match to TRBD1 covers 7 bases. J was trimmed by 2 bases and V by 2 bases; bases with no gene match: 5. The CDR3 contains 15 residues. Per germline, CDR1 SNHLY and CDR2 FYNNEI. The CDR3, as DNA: TGTGCCAGCAGTGAAATGAGGGGGCAGAACTATGGCTACACCTTC. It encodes CASSEMRGQNYGYTF. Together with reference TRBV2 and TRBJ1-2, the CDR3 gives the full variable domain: EPEVTQTPSHQVTQMGQEVILRCVPISNHLYFYWYRQILGQKVEFLVSFYNNEISEKSEIFDDQFSVERPDGSNFTLKIRSTKLEDSAMYFCASSEMRGQNYGYTFGSGTRLTVV.

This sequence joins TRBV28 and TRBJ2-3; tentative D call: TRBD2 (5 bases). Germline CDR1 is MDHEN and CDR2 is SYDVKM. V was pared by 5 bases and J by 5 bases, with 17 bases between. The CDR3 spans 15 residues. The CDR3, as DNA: TGTGCCAGCAGTCGGACTCTCATCGGGCAAGATACGCAGTATTTT. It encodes CASSRTLIGQDTQYF.

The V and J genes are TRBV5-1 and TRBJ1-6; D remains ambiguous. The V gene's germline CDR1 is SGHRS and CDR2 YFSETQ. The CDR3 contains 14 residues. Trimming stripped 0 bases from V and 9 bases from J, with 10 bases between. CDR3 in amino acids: CASSLAARLSPLHF. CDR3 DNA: TGCGCCAGCAGCTTGGCCGCGAGGCTTTCACCCCTCCACTTT.

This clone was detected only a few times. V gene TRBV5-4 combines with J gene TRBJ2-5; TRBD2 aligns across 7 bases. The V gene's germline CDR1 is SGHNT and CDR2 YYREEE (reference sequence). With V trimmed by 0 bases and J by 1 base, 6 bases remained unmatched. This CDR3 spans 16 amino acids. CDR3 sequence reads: CASSLVGGRSQETQYF. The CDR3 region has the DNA TGTGCCAGCAGCTTGGTTGGCGGGAGATCCCAAGAGACCCAGTACTTC.